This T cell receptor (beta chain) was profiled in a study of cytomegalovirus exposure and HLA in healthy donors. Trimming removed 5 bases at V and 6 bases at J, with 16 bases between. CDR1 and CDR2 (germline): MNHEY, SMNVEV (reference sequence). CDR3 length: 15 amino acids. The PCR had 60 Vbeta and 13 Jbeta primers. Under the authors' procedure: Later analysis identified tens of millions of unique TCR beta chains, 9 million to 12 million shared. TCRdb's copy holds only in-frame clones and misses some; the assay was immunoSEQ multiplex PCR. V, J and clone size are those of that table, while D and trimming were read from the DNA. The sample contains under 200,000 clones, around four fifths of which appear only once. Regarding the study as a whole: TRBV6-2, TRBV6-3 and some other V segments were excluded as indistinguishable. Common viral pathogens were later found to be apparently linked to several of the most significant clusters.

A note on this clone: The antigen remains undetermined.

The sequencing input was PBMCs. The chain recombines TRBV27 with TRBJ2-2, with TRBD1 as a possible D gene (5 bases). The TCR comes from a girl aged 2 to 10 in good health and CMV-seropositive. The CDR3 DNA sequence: TGTGCCAGCAGTGAAAAGGGGTATCTGTCCGGGGAGCTGTTTTTT. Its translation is CASSEKGYLSGELFF.